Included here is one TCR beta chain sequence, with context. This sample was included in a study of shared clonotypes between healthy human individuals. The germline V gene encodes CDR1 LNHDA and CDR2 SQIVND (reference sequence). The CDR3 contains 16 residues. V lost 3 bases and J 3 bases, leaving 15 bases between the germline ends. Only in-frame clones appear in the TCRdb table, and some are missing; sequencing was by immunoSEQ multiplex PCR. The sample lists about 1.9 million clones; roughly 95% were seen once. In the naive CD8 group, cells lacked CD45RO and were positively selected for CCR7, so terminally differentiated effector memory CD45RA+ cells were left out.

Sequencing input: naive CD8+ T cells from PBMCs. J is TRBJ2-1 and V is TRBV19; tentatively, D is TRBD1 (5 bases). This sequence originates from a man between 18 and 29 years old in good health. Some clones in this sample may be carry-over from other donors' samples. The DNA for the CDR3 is TGTGCCAGTAGTATTTGGGGCTCGCCCTACTACAATGAGCAGTTCTTC. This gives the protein CASSIWGSPYYNEQFF.